This TCR beta chain was captured in a study of cytomegalovirus exposure and HLA in healthy donors (dated by TCRdb to between 2016 and 2019). For context, the study as a whole: According to an earlier analysis of 587 of the donors, about 179 million T cells yielded 117 million unique TCR beta sequences and approximately 300 Gb of sequence data. Approximately 310 gigabases of sequencing data and 78 million or so unique TCR sequences were included in an early release covering under 650 HLA-typed donors. The genetic ancestry cluster associated with self-reported Caucasian donors included over 80% of the 398 genotyped donors. The study was designed to test whether signatures of past pathogen exposure could be identified by cataloging public T cell receptors. The study used immunosequencing to profile the T cell repertoires of several hundred subjects and linked those repertoires to cytomegalovirus serostatus. In addition to the first cohort of 666 subjects, a separate validation cohort of 120 different subjects was used. To predict cytomegalovirus infection status, the study brought together high-throughput TCR immunosequencing, statistical association of individual TCRs with disease status, and machine learning. A later analysis re-analyzed previously published TCR beta repertoires from approximately 700 donors and added high-resolution HLA genotyping to study TCR occurrence patterns. Rather than using new phenotypic data, the later analysis identified candidate immune exposures from TCR beta sequences and from how often those sequences occurred across donors. An earlier analysis of approximately 580 of the donors used high-throughput TCR beta sequencing to judge whether each TCR beta V gene segment behaved as functional or pseudogenic. Donor age, sex, ethnicity and CMV serostatus were compiled alongside the repertoire data. In a later genetic analysis, genome-wide SNP genotypes for about 65% of the roughly 670 donors were used, and that subset was treated as a discovery cohort. Every repertoire in the discovery cohort had been generated on one and the same sequencing platform. HLA typing covered class I and class II loci at four-digit resolution. Typing coverage differed by locus: A, B, C, DRB1 and DQB1 were typed in about 629-640 donors, DQA1 in 522, DPA1 in around 600, and DPB1 in roughly 450. Because of strong linkage in the cohort, four to six DR-DQ haplotypes were treated as single units for association and clustering. Across some 400 genotyped donors of the cohort, an average of about 240,000 unique TCR beta nucleotide sequences per donor were sequenced, and roughly 18% of those sequences were non-productive.

What the work shows at the level of the full study, not this receptor alone: Across donors, most TCR sequences were observed very rarely, whereas some public TCRs were present in many individuals. A group of highly shared sequence variants was considered likely to be a technical artifact of the sequencing pipeline. In a later analysis, the rate of TCR association differed among HLA loci, with DRB1 alleles having the most associated TCRs and HLA-C alleles having the fewest. CMV serostatus was the only immune exposure information available for the cohort. Because HLA typing was missing for some donors at each locus, association tests included only the typed subset. A later genetic analysis reported fewer N-insertions in productive TCRs among donors in an Asian-associated ancestry cluster than the roughly 670-donor mean. Compared with equally common non-associated chains, HLA-associated TCR beta chains in a later analysis were more clonally expanded and had lower generation probabilities. A later analysis found that most CMV-associated TCR beta chains appeared HLA-restricted, with HLA associations seemingly driven largely by CMV exposure. In an earlier analysis of 450 to 750 of the donors, most TCR beta V segments appeared in productive rearrangements about 87% or about 30% of the time, broadly matching IMGT annotations. Correlated functional status among segregating V segments might be attributable to linkage disequilibrium, but an unknown experimental factor could not be ruled out. At a false discovery rate of 0.05, a later analysis linked around 15,000 TCR beta sequences to specific HLA alleles. This cohort had only TCR beta chains sequenced, and the lack of alpha or paired-chain data limited which features could be detected. It was suggested by the authors that the approach could potentially be generalized to other disease states and immunological phenotypes. When HLA alleles, especially DR and DQ, strongly co-occurred, TCR associations were difficult to assign to individual alleles. V-gene and J-gene trimming of TCR beta chains was associated with a missense DCLRE1C variant in a later genetic analysis, and the association was replicated in an independent cohort. Because the 87-base-pair reads could not distinguish some IMGT-functional V segments, including TRBV6-2 and TRBV6-3, those segments were excluded. A total of roughly 160 TCR beta chains were listed by the study as associated with cytomegalovirus. A further reported finding was that TCR beta sequences accurately predicted the HLA-A and HLA-B alleles for most subjects in the first cohort. In both the original and validation cohorts, the classifier was reported to diagnose cytomegalovirus status with high specificity and sensitivity. A few of the identified cytomegalovirus-associated TCR beta chains were confirmed in vitro to be specific for cytomegalovirus antigens. Several of the top co-occurrence clusters appeared to be linked to parvovirus B19, influenza, CMV and Epstein-Barr virus, according to a later analysis. The earlier analysis of approximately 560 of the donors excluded roughly 16 rarely observed V segments, including chromosome 9 orphons, because counts were too low. The presence/absence analyses assumed that sequencing depth was roughly uniform across donors, and that assumption may not be true.

Libraries were built with the immunoSEQ multiplex PCR assay. The multiplex PCR relied on a mix of 60 forward primers for TCR Vbeta segments and 13 reverse primers for TCR Jbeta segments. Amplification of the CDR3 region of rearranged TCR beta genes was performed with a multiplex PCR assay on genomic DNA. The Illumina HiSeq System was used to sequence the amplified TCR beta libraries as 87-base-pair reads. Concerning the study's data processing: In a later analysis, some 80 million unique TCR beta chains were counted across the 650 to 750 repertoires, and roughly 10 million of these chains were shared by at least two donors. Raw reads were error-corrected and collapsed into unique sequences by a nearest-neighbor algorithm in which closely related sequences were merged to remove PCR and sequencing errors. CDR3 sequences were aligned to IMGT reference sequences to assign V, D and J gene segments. For a sequence to be retained, a match of at least six nucleotides to both a V gene segment and a J gene segment was required. A rearrangement counted as productive if the CDR3 had no stop codons and remained in frame with V and J, and every other rearrangement counted as non-productive. Following IMGT convention, CDR3 was defined as the stretch from the second conserved V-encoded cysteine up to the conserved J-encoded phenylalanine. In an earlier analysis of more than 550 of the donors, sequences lacking an unambiguous match to a single V gene segment were excluded. In an earlier analysis of roughly 500 of the donors, V segments were called functional above 56.7% productive rearrangements and were called segregating when the between-donor standard deviation exceeded 5%. A statistical classification framework was built for diagnosing cytomegalovirus status from the catalog of TCR beta chain sequences. In a later analysis, V and J genes were assigned by comparing TCR nucleotide sequences against IMGT/GENE-DB human TR gene sequences. A later analysis assigned CDR3 sequences and most-parsimonious VDJ recombination scenarios with the TCRdist pipeline. In a later analysis, each TCR beta chain was defined by its CDR3 amino acid sequence together with its V-gene family, and reads without a unique V-gene family were excluded. In a later analysis, nearly 600 highly shared, low-generation-probability nucleotide sequences were removed to address suspected cross-contamination and a sequencing artifact. For each public chain, a later analysis derived a clonal expansion index from normalized ranks of inferred template counts within each repertoire. In a later analysis, generation probabilities were computed with a VDJ recombination model fitted to out-of-frame rearrangements, and the resulting probabilities were checked against IGoR. In a later analysis, TCR-TCR, TCR-HLA and TCR-CMV co-occurrence was scored with hypergeometric tests, and a repertoire-size bias correction was applied to TCR pairs. A later analysis estimated false discovery rates by permuting HLA or CMV assignments 20 times. In a later analysis, co-occurring TCRs were grouped with DBSCAN, and TCRdist sequence similarity was added when clustering was performed within HLA-allele-positive subsets. Repertoires with fewer than 30,000 or more than 120,000 public chains were left out of co-occurrence clustering, as were about 5 repertoires with anomalous nucleotide sharing. As stored in TCRdb, this immuneACCESS dataset retains in-frame rearrangements with V and J assigned. A fraction of the clones does not appear; measured against another copy, unresolved V genes explain less than half of the discrepancy, and the remainder lacks a known reason. V and J calls and clone size are given by that table; D and trimming were obtained from the DNA. Present in this sample are around 130,000 clones, more than 60% of which were seen just once. In total, the top ten clones hold roughly 2.1% of the sample.

The cohort was made up of 666 healthy bone marrow donors. At the time of sampling, every cohort member was nominally healthy, though immune exposures that went unrecorded were likely present. The donor was CMV seropositive and belonged to the group of 250 to 300 seropositive cohort members. A peripheral blood sample was provided by each donor, and peripheral blood mononuclear cells were used for TCR beta sequencing. The Qiagen DNeasy Blood Extraction Kit was used to extract genomic DNA from the blood cell samples. The count of this clone is one. No cognate antigen has been identified for it. It has no much larger one-base neighbor in the sample; base qualities were not kept. V gives up 7 bases and J gives up 4 bases, and the segment between their germline ends measures 17 bases. The CDR3 goes from the cysteine to the phenylalanine over 14 residues. CDR3 DNA only is kept here, 42 bases in frame from base 1. Taken from the germline V gene, the CDR1 and CDR2 loops are SGDLS and YYNGEE.

This clonotype originated in a middle-aged woman in good health and CMV-seropositive. The sample was PBMCs. Rearrangement joined TRBV9 to TRBJ1-1; the D gene is perhaps TRBD1, from 6 matching bases. Here the CDR3 is given as CASGARQETTEAFF. DNA sequence: TGTGCCAGCGGCGCCAGACAGGAAACCACTGAAGCTTTCTTT.